This T cell receptor (beta chain) was profiled in a study of cytomegalovirus exposure and HLA in healthy donors (dated by TCRdb to the late 2010s). With regard to the full study: An earlier analysis of several hundred of the donors reported 276 Gb of sequence data and 100 million to 120 million unique TCR beta sequences obtained from about 179 million T cells. Along with the 666-subject first cohort, a separate validation cohort of around 120 different subjects was used. Of the roughly 400 genotyped donors, approximately 80% fell in the genetic ancestry cluster associated with self-reported Caucasian donors. In the later analysis, no new phenotypic data were used to find candidate immune exposures; instead, reliance was placed on TCR beta sequences and their occurrence across donors. Roughly 5 DR-DQ haplotypes were handled as single units for association and clustering, since linkage in the cohort was strong. Typing coverage varied by locus: 629-630 donors for A, B, C, DRB1 and DQB1; about 520 for DQA1; over 600 for DPA1; approximately 490 for DPB1. Every discovery cohort repertoire had been produced on one sequencing platform. An earlier analysis of 450 to 750 of the donors used high-throughput TCR beta sequencing to judge whether each TCR beta V gene segment behaved as functional or pseudogenic. High-throughput TCR immunosequencing, statistical association of individual TCRs with disease status, and machine learning were combined to predict cytomegalovirus infection status. Donor age, sex, ethnicity and CMV serostatus were compiled alongside the repertoire data. The study profiled the T cell repertoires of fewer than 850 subjects by immunosequencing and related them to cytomegalovirus serostatus. On average, roughly 200,000 unique TCR beta nucleotide sequences were sequenced per donor among more than 350 genotyped donors of the cohort, with around 19% of those sequences being non-productive. About 300 gigabases of sequencing data and 78 million or so unique TCR sequences were included in an early release covering under 650 HLA-typed donors. A later genetic analysis used genome-wide SNP genotypes for about 65% of the roughly 670 donors, treating that subset as a discovery cohort. The study aimed to test whether signatures of past pathogen exposure could be identified by cataloging public T cell receptors. HLA typing included class I and class II loci at four-digit resolution. In a later analysis, previously published TCR beta repertoires from hundreds of donors were re-analyzed and high-resolution HLA genotyping was added so that TCR occurrence patterns could be studied. Results and caveats for the whole study, not just this receptor: Cytomegalovirus status was reported to be diagnosed by the classifier with high specificity and sensitivity in both the original and validation cohorts. A later analysis associated about 17,000 TCR beta sequences with specific HLA alleles at a false discovery rate of 0.05. The study listed around 160 TCR beta chains as associated with cytomegalovirus. In vitro tests confirmed that a few of the cytomegalovirus-associated TCR beta chains recognize cytomegalovirus antigens. The earlier analysis of 587 of the donors excluded roughly 16 rarely observed V segments, including chromosome 9 orphons, because counts were too low. A further reported finding was that TCR beta sequences accurately predicted the HLA-A and HLA-B alleles for most subjects in the first cohort. Sequencing depth was assumed to be roughly uniform across donors in the presence/absence analyses, though that assumption may not hold. A later genetic analysis reported fewer N-insertions in productive TCRs among donors in an Asian-associated ancestry cluster than the roughly 650-donor mean. An earlier analysis of approximately 530 of the donors showed that most TCR beta V segments appeared in productive rearrangements either about 90% or about 30% of the time, which broadly matched IMGT annotations. Most TCR sequences were seen in very few donors, while some public TCRs were found in many individuals. A later analysis found that most CMV-associated TCR beta chains appeared HLA-restricted, with HLA associations seemingly driven largely by CMV exposure. Several of the top co-occurrence clusters appeared to be linked to parvovirus B19, influenza, CMV and Epstein-Barr virus, according to a later analysis. The only immune exposure information available for the cohort was CMV serostatus. When HLA alleles, especially DR and DQ, strongly co-occurred, attributing TCR associations to individual alleles was difficult. Only TCR beta chains were sequenced in this cohort, and the absence of alpha or paired-chain data limited detectable features. Linkage disequilibrium might explain the correlated functional status among segregating V segments, but an unknown experimental factor could not be ruled out. V-gene and J-gene trimming of TCR beta chains was associated with a missense DCLRE1C variant in a later genetic analysis, and the association was replicated in an independent cohort. In a later analysis, the rate of TCR association differed among HLA loci, with DRB1 alleles having the most associated TCRs and HLA-C alleles having the fewest. A cluster of highly shared sequence variants was judged likely to represent a technical artifact of the sequencing pipeline. Some IMGT-functional V segments, including TRBV6-2 and TRBV6-3, could not be distinguished by the 87-base-pair reads and were therefore excluded. The authors suggested that the approach could potentially be extended to other disease states and immunological phenotypes. Because some donors lacked HLA typing at each locus, the association tests relied only on the typed subset. In a later analysis, HLA-associated TCR beta chains showed more clonal expansion and lower generation probabilities than non-associated chains that were equally common.

The library came from the immunoSEQ multiplex PCR assay. For the multiplex PCR, a mixture combining 60 forward primers for TCR Vbeta segments and 13 reverse primers for TCR Jbeta segments was used. The CDR3 region of rearranged TCR beta genes was amplified from genomic DNA by a multiplex PCR assay. The Illumina HiSeq System was used to sequence the amplified TCR beta libraries as 87-base-pair reads. From the authors' description of their analysis: Across the roughly 700 repertoires, a later analysis counted roughly 84 million unique TCR beta chains, some 11 million of which were shared by at least two donors. Raw reads were error-corrected and collapsed into unique sequences by a nearest-neighbor algorithm in which closely related sequences were merged to remove PCR and sequencing errors. V, D and J gene segments were assigned by aligning CDR3 sequences to IMGT reference sequences. Each retained sequence needed at least a six-nucleotide match to both a V gene segment and a J gene segment. A rearrangement counted as productive if the CDR3 had no stop codons and remained in frame with V and J, and every other rearrangement counted as non-productive. Following IMGT convention, CDR3 was defined as the stretch from the second conserved V-encoded cysteine up to the conserved J-encoded phenylalanine. The earlier analysis of a few hundred of the donors excluded any sequence lacking an unambiguous match to a single V gene segment. An earlier analysis of several hundred of the donors called V segments functional above 56.7% productive rearrangements and segregating when the between-donor standard deviation exceeded 5%. To diagnose cytomegalovirus status from the catalog of TCR beta chain sequences, a statistical classification framework was built. In a later analysis, TCR nucleotide sequences were compared against IMGT/GENE-DB human TR gene sequences so that V and J genes could be assigned. The TCRdist pipeline was used in a later analysis to assign CDR3 sequences and most-parsimonious VDJ recombination scenarios. A later analysis defined each TCR beta chain by its CDR3 amino acid sequence plus V-gene family, and excluded reads lacking a unique V-gene family. In a later analysis, 500 to 650 highly shared, low-generation-probability nucleotide sequences were removed to address suspected cross-contamination and a sequencing artifact. In a later analysis, a clonal expansion index for each public chain was calculated from normalized within-repertoire ranks of inferred template counts. In a later analysis, generation probabilities were computed using a VDJ recombination model fitted to out-of-frame rearrangements, and the results were checked against IGoR. Hypergeometric tests were used in a later analysis to score TCR-TCR, TCR-HLA and TCR-CMV co-occurrence, with a repertoire-size bias correction applied to the TCR pairs. False discovery rates were estimated in a later analysis by permuting HLA or CMV assignments 20 times. In a later analysis, co-occurring TCRs were grouped with DBSCAN, and TCRdist sequence similarity was added when clustering was performed within HLA-allele-positive subsets. Co-occurrence clustering excluded repertoires with fewer than 30,000 or more than 120,000 public chains, plus five with anomalous nucleotide sharing. TCRdb carries this immuneACCESS record with in-frame sequences only. Its versions omit some clonotypes, under half of them owing to an unresolved V gene in the studies checked, with the rest unexplained. The V and J calls and clone size come from that table; D and trimming were worked out from the DNA. The sample table shows about 140,000 clones, and 70% to 80% are seen once. The ten biggest clones cover around 4.9% of the sample.

The CDR3 spans 16 residues, from the cysteine through the phenylalanine. Here the CDR3 DNA is all that survives: 48 bases in frame from base 1. The junction shows trimming of 4 bases on V and 0 bases on J, and the gene matches do not reach 4 bases of it. From a lookup of the germline V gene (reference sequence), CDR1 and CDR2 are SEHNR and FQNEAQ. As to this clone: Its recognized antigen is unknown. Base qualities are missing; no much larger clone stands one base away.

The cohort was made up of 650 to 700 healthy bone marrow donors. At the time of sampling, all cohort members were nominally healthy, though unrecorded immune exposures were likely present. The donor tested CMV seronegative and was one of the 352 seronegative cohort members. A peripheral blood sample was collected from each donor, and TCR beta sequencing was performed on peripheral blood mononuclear cells. Genomic DNA was extracted from the blood cell samples with the Qiagen DNeasy Blood Extraction Kit. The chain is made from TRBV7-9 and TRBJ1-1, with 11 bases in between that match TRBD1. Sequencing was done on a sample of PBMCs. This clonotype was obtained from a male donor in good health and CMV-seronegative. The CDR3: CASSSDRGQLNTEAFF. The nucleotide sequence is TGTGCCAGCAGCTCGGACAGGGGGCAATTGAACACTGAAGCTTTCTTT.